This TCR beta chain comes out of a study of T cell changes during pregnancy in multiple sclerosis. The germline V and J ends were trimmed by 0 bases and 0 bases, with 15 bases remaining between them. Germline V gene lookup returns CDR1 LNHDA and CDR2 SQIVND (reference sequence). The CDR3 consists of 18 residues. Assay used: immunoSEQ multiplex PCR; TCRdb lists only in-frame clones, some missing. This sample carries about 42,000 clones, approximately 80% of them seen once, and the ten largest clones take about 0.64%. Sequences were derived from CD4+ T cells from peripheral blood mononuclear cells, sampled before pregnancy. This chain joins TRBV19 and TRBJ1-5, with D perhaps matching TRBD1 (6 bases). This receptor was obtained from a female donor with multiple sclerosis, enrolled in a pregnancy study. The CDR3: CASSIDGTQVGSNQPQHF. The CDR3, as DNA: TGTGCCAGTAGTATAGACGGGACACAGGTGGGTAGCAATCAGCCCCAGCATTTT.